Sequencing of this T cell receptor beta chain was carried out in a study of CD8 T cells in ankylosing spondylitis. The V gene lost 0 bases and the J gene lost 2 bases, with 8 bases spanning the gap. This CDR3 has 15 amino acids. Germline CDR1 KGHDR, CDR2 SFDVKD. Using quantitative 5'-RACE with molecular barcodes, the authors made TCR beta libraries. TCRdb ran MiXCR on the 5' RACE reads and lists one entry per CDR3 protein. This sample has fewer than 350,000 distinct CDR3 sequences; approximately 10% occur once, and the top ten carry roughly 9%. Study-level findings and limits: Disease-associated clones were reportedly significantly overrepresented in matched ankylosing spondylitis synovial fluid. Apparently characteristic of ankylosing spondylitis blood was a TCR beta motif (about eight highly homologous variants). Previous work reported some of these motif variants in the synovial fluid and blood of reactive arthritis.

At least ten counts were recorded for this clonotype. What it recognizes is unknown. The chain has TRBV24-1 and TRBJ2-3; D might be TRBD2 (6 bases). The sample taken for sequencing was blood, either unsorted or a sorted T cell fraction (not recorded which). The receptor comes from a female donor with ankylosing spondylitis or in good health (not recorded which). In DNA, the CDR3 is TGTGCCACCAGTGATTTGGGAGGGCCCACAGATACGCAGTATTTT. Protein sequence: CATSDLGGPTDTQYF.